One sample yielded the 30 T cell receptor beta chains listed below, sequenced in a study of shared clonotypes between healthy human individuals. TCRdb's copy holds only in-frame clones and misses some; the assay was immunoSEQ multiplex PCR. The repertoire holds more than 2 million clones, 90% to 96% seen once, with roughly 0.13% in the top ten. The sequencing input was naive CD4+ T cells sorted from blood. Subset of the sample: CD45RA+ positively selected. All receptors come from a man aged 18 to 29 in good health.

CDR3 sequence reads: CASRSTGGGTEAFF. The CDR3 DNA reads TGTGCCAGCAGGTCAACTGGGGGGGGCACTGAAGCTTTCTTT. The V and J genes are TRBV27 and TRBJ1-1, with D possibly TRBD1 on 5 matching bases. Germline V gene data show CDR1 as MNHEY and CDR2 as SMNVEV (reference sequence). Trimming stripped 6 bases from V and 4 bases from J, with 15 bases between. The CDR3 sequence is 14 residues long.

V and J are TRBV6-5 and TRBJ2-3; weak D call: TRBD1 (6 bases). This CDR3 region has 13 residues. From germline, CDR1 is MNHEY and CDR2 SVGAGI. V was trimmed by 7 bases and J by 4 bases, leaving 12 bases between them. Here the CDR3 reads CASTTNRADTQYF. The CDR3 nucleotides are TGTGCCAGCACCACGAACAGGGCAGATACGCAGTATTTT.

In this sample, this clone turned up once. The chain employs TRBV5-4 and TRBJ1-6; 7 positions agree with TRBD1. Trimming took 3 bases from V and 6 from J; bases not matched to a gene: 9. CDR1 is SGHNT and CDR2 is YYREEE in the germline V gene (reference sequence). This CDR3 is 16 amino acids long. CDR3 region: CASSWGGQQRNSPLHF. In DNA, the CDR3 is TGTGCCAGCAGCTGGGGGGGACAGCAACGTAATTCACCCCTCCACTTT.

The gene calls are TRBV7-3 and TRBJ2-1; 8 bases map to TRBD2. The J segment lost 4 bases and the V segment lost 1 base, leaving 6 bases of the junction unmatched. The germline V gene has CDR1 SGHTA and CDR2 FQGTGA. The CDR3 extends over 16 amino acids. The CDR3 DNA reads as TGTGCCAGCAGCTTAATCGGCAGCGGGGGTTACAATGAGCAGTTCTTC. It translates to CASSLIGSGGYNEQFF.

The chain links TRBV12-5 to TRBJ2-2; D not certain. The V gene lost 2 bases and the J gene lost 2 bases, with 6 bases spanning the gap. The CDR3 is made up of 14 amino acids. CDR1 and CDR2 (germline): LGHNT, FRNRAP. The CDR3 region is CASGLLDNTGELFF. CDR3 coding DNA: TGTGCTAGTGGTTTGTTAGATAACACCGGGGAGCTGTTTTTT.

The chain combines TRBV5-6 with TRBJ1-2; D call uncertain. CDR1 and CDR2 (germline): SGHDT, YYEEEE. Deletions cut 0 bases from V and 6 bases from J, with 9 bases between. This CDR3 has 13 residues. As DNA, the CDR3 is TGTGCCAGCAGCTTGGCCTCATGGGATGGCTACACCTTC. It is translated as CASSLASWDGYTF.

This clone has only one observation. This chain links TRBV6-5 with TRBJ2-7, with a weak D call TRBD1 (6 bases). Trimming removed 1 base at V and 3 bases at J, with 10 bases between. This CDR3 is 14 amino acids long. Germline assignment: CDR1 MNHEY and CDR2 SVGAGI. CDR3 protein: CASSYLHRDYEQYF. The CDR3 DNA reads TGTGCCAGCAGTTACTTACACAGGGACTACGAGCAGTACTTC.

The chain carries TRBV5-1 and TRBJ2-2; unclear D gene. V gave up 0 bases and J gave up 4 bases, with 7 bases separating them. This CDR3 has 14 residues. CDR1 and CDR2 (germline): SGHRS, YFSETQ. The CDR3 nucleotides read TGCGCCAGCAGCTTGGGTCTCTCCACCGGGGAGCTGTTTTTT. Its translation is CASSLGLSTGELFF.

The gene calls are TRBV7-2 and TRBJ1-5; possibly TRBD1 for D (5 bases). V was clipped by 2 bases and J by 6 bases, with 14 bases between them. The CDR3 loop spans 15 amino acids. Per the germline V gene, CDR1 is SGHTA and CDR2 is FQGNSA. The CDR3 reads CASSLPGTHSQPQHF. The DNA of the CDR3 is TGTGCCAGCAGCTTACCGGGGACCCATAGTCAGCCCCAGCATTTT.

This chain uses TRBV9 with TRBJ2-3; 12 bases fit TRBD2. The germline V gene encodes CDR1 SGDLS and CDR2 YYNGEE. The J segment lost 5 bases and the V segment lost 3 bases, leaving 10 bases of the junction unmatched. This CDR3 comprises 17 residues. CDR3 DNA: TGTGCCAGCAGCGATTTGACTAGCGGGAGTTCGGGAGATACGCAGTATTTT. Translated: CASSDLTSGSSGDTQYF.

This chain links TRBV28 with TRBJ1-1; D not certain. Deletions cut 5 bases from V and 7 bases from J, with 8 bases between. The V gene's germline CDR1 is MDHEN and CDR2 SYDVKM. The CDR3 loop spans 11 amino acids. The CDR3 DNA follows: TGTGCCAGCAGTGGCTTGGGTGAAGCTTTCTTT. Residues: CASSGLGEAFF.

The chain uses TRBV10-3 and TRBJ2-2; possible D gene TRBD1, 6 bases. Germline V CDR1 and CDR2: ENHRY, SYGVKD. V lost 1 base, J lost 1 base, and 16 bases lay in between. CDR3 length: 18 amino acids. CDR3 sequence reads: CAISEYGTIMMNTGELFF. The CDR3, as DNA: TGTGCCATCAGTGAGTACGGGACAATCATGATGAACACCGGGGAGCTGTTTTTT.

This sequence joins TRBV5-1 and TRBJ1-1; D is unclear. V was clipped by 1 base and J by 1 base, with 8 bases between them. This CDR3 is 14 amino acids long. The V gene's germline CDR1 is SGHRS and CDR2 YFSETQ. The CDR3 spells CASSLSAPNTEAFF. The DNA of the CDR3 is TGCGCCAGCAGCTTGTCCGCGCCGAACACTGAAGCTTTCTTT.

This chain links TRBV6-1 with TRBJ2-7; 7 nucleotides align to TRBD1. Germline V gives CDR1 MNHNS, CDR2 SASEGT. Trimming removed 3 bases from V and 0 bases from J; junction bases left unmatched: 8. The CDR3 has 16 residues. CDR3 region: CASSDPTGDISYEQYF. CDR3 coding DNA: TGTGCCAGCAGTGACCCTACAGGGGACATCTCCTACGAGCAGTACTTC.

This clone came up a few times. The CDR3 region has the DNA TGTGCCAGCAGGAGACTAGCGCCCGAAGAGACCCAGTACTTC. Its protein is CASRRLAPEETQYF. The genes are TRBV2 and TRBJ2-5; the match to TRBD2 covers 8 bases. Germline assignment: CDR1 SNHLY and CDR2 FYNNEI. The ends lost 6 bases at V and 3 bases at J; junction bases unmatched: 6. This CDR3 is built from 14 residues. Full variable domain (missing parts from reference TRBV2 and TRBJ2-5): EPEVTQTPSHQVTQMGQEVILRCVPISNHLYFYWYRQILGQKVEFLVSFYNNEISEKSEIFDDQFSVERPDGSNFTLKIRSTKLEDSAMYFCASRRLAPEETQYFGPGTRLLVL.

This clone was counted a single time. V gene TRBV5-1 combines with J gene TRBJ2-3, with D maybe TRBD2 (5 bases). V shed 4 bases and J shed 1 base, with 16 bases lying between them. This CDR3 comprises 16 residues. In germline, CDR1 is SGHRS, CDR2 YFSETQ. The CDR3 loop reads CASSMSLLARTDTQYF. CDR3 in DNA: TGCGCCAGCAGCATGTCGCTTCTAGCCCGCACAGATACGCAGTATTTT.

The chain carries TRBV19 and TRBJ2-7; tentatively, D is TRBD1 or TRBD2 (5 bases each). Trimming removed 4 bases at V and 6 bases at J, with 13 bases between. This CDR3 spans 13 amino acids. CDR1 and CDR2 (germline): LNHDA, SQIVND (reference sequence). CDR3 loop: CASSTEGRVEQYF. DNA of the CDR3: TGTGCCAGTAGTACCGAGGGCAGGGTCGAGCAGTACTTC. Filled out from reference TRBV19 and TRBJ2-7, the complete variable domain reads DGGITQSPKYLFRKEGQNVTLSCEQNLNHDAMYWYRQDPGQGLRLIYYSQIVNDFQKGDIAEGYSVSREKKESFPLTVTSAQKNPTAFYLCASSTEGRVEQYFGPGTRLTVT.

The chain uses TRBV18 and TRBJ2-7, with D perhaps TRBD1 (5 bases). The length of the CDR3 is 13 residues. Per germline, CDR1 KGHSH and CDR2 LQKENI. Trimming pared 2 bases from V and 5 bases from J, leaving 10 bases between. CDR3 sequence: CASSPTRAHEQYF. The CDR3 region has the DNA TGTGCCAGCTCACCAACCAGGGCCCACGAGCAGTACTTC.

The V gene is TRBV10-1, the J gene TRBJ2-3, with 9 bases aligning to TRBD1. The V gene end was trimmed by 6 bases and the J gene end by 6 bases; junction bases not matched to a gene: 4. The CDR3 is 13 amino acids. Looked up from germline, CDR1 is WNHNN and CDR2 is SYGVQD (reference sequence). The chain's CDR3 is CASRRTGADTQYF. The CDR3 nucleotides are TGCGCCAGCAGAAGGACAGGGGCGGATACGCAGTATTTT.

The chain uses TRBV12-5 and TRBJ2-7; 14 positions agree with TRBD2. CDR3 size: 15 residues. Germline-derived CDR1 and CDR2 are LGHNT and FRNRAP. The trim removed 4 bases at V and 4 bases at J, leaving 3 bases unmatched. For the CDR3, the DNA is TGTGCTAGTGGTTGGGGGACTAGCGGGAGTTACGAGCAGTACTTC. Encoded protein: CASGWGTSGSYEQYF.

The chain uses TRBV10-1 and TRBJ2-1, with 10 bases matching TRBD2. This CDR3 is 13 amino acids long. Trimming cost V 5 bases and J 11 bases; bases outside gene matches: 6. The V gene's germline CDR1 is WNHNN and CDR2 SYGVQD (reference sequence). This chain's CDR3 is CASSTLAGVKQFF. The CDR3 nucleotides read TGCGCCAGCAGTACCCTAGCGGGAGTTAAGCAGTTCTTC.

This rearrangement joins TRBV5-1 to TRBJ2-7; 9 positions match TRBD2. The junction had 4 bases not matched to a gene; V was cut back by 0 bases and J by 6 bases. Germline V gives CDR1 SGHRS, CDR2 YFSETQ. The CDR3 covers 14 residues. The CDR3 region is CASSLVSGSGEQYF. For the CDR3, the DNA is TGCGCCAGCAGCTTGGTTAGCGGGAGTGGCGAGCAGTACTTC.

As for this clone: A read error may explain this, as a much larger clone is one base away. Within the sample, other DNA sequences also encode this same CDR3. The DNA for the CDR3 is TGTGCCAGCAGTTTAGCGGGGGCCTACGAGCAGTACTTC. Its protein product is CASSLAGAYEQYF. The gene calls are TRBV27 and TRBJ2-7; TRBD2 matches at 7 bases. The CDR3 contains 13 residues. The J segment lost 2 bases and the V segment lost 2 bases, leaving 0 bases of the junction unmatched. The germline V gene encodes CDR1 MNHEY and CDR2 SMNVEV (reference sequence).

This chain uses TRBV5-6 with TRBJ1-2, with D unclear. CDR1 is SGHDT, CDR2 YYEEEE, per germline. The ends were cut back, 4 bases at V and 4 bases at J, with 17 bases in the middle. The CDR3 loop spans 15 amino acids. This CDR3 is CASSPPTNSFYGYTF. DNA for the CDR3: TGTGCCAGCAGCCCCCCAACGAACAGTTTCTATGGCTACACCTTC.

The chain couples TRBV29-1 to TRBJ2-3; D gene ambiguous. Germline assignment: CDR1 SQVTM and CDR2 ANQGSEA. This CDR3 is 13 amino acids long. Trimming removed 6 bases at V and 0 bases at J, with 10 bases between. The CDR3 nucleotides read TGCAGCGTCGCCGGGCCAAGCACAGATACGCAGTATTTT. Its protein is CSVAGPSTDTQYF.

The chain links TRBV6-1 to TRBJ2-7; a weak D match, TRBD1 (5 bases). This CDR3 is 11 amino acids long. The germline V gene encodes CDR1 MNHNS and CDR2 SASEGT. Trimming took off 10 bases at V and 6 bases at J, with 13 bases between the two ends. This CDR3 is CATTGHGEQYF. The CDR3 DNA follows: TGTGCCACTACCGGACATGGCGAGCAGTACTTC.

The chain has TRBV5-1 and TRBJ2-1; 7 nucleotides line up with TRBD2. CDR1 and CDR2 from the germline V gene are SGHRS and YFSETQ. Trimming took 7 bases from V and 4 from J; bases not matched to a gene: 14. The CDR3 contains 16 residues. The CDR3 region is CASRPWIAGQYNEQFF. The CDR3 nucleotides are TGCGCCAGCCGCCCATGGATAGCGGGCCAATACAATGAGCAGTTCTTC.

The rearrangement joins TRBV4-1 to TRBJ2-7; a possible D gene is TRBD2 (6 bases). This CDR3 spans 14 amino acids. Germline V gives CDR1 MGHRA, CDR2 YSYEKL. Trimming pared 1 base from V and 0 bases from J, leaving 7 bases between. CDR3 protein: CASSQGGNSYEQYF. In DNA, the CDR3 is TGCGCCAGCAGCCAAGGCGGGAACTCCTACGAGCAGTACTTC.

The chain carries TRBV7-2 and TRBJ1-2, with 9 bases aligning to TRBD1. The CDR3 contains 14 residues. V lost 5 bases to trimming and J lost 9 bases; unmatched junction nucleotides: 10. The V gene's germline CDR1 is SGHTA and CDR2 FQGNSA. In DNA form, the CDR3 reads TGTGCCAGCAGCATGGGACAGGGCCCCAGTAGCTACACCTTC. It specifies CASSMGQGPSSYTF.

The chain links TRBV27 to TRBJ2-7; D may be TRBD1 (6 bases). The CDR3 has 15 amino acids. Germline loops: CDR1 MNHEY, CDR2 SMNVEV (reference sequence). Trimming took off 3 bases at V and 6 bases at J, with 18 bases between the two ends. The CDR3 DNA follows: TGTGCCAGCAGTTTCAGGGGCGAGGCCCTCTCCGAGCAGTACTTC. Protein product: CASSFRGEALSEQYF.